The 27 T cell receptor beta chains presented below share a single source sample, sequenced in a study of T-cell reconstitution after alpha-beta-depleted transplantation in children. Preparation of the TCRbeta library involved a method that used unique molecular identifiers. MiXCR, applied by TCRdb to the PCR reads, yields one record per CDR3 protein. The sample lists a few hundred thousand distinct CDR3 sequences, about 9.3% occurring once. This specimen was PBMCs from the stem cell graft donor, taken from the stem cell graft. The receptor set was obtained from a human donor who donated a stem cell graft to a child with acute lymphoblastic leukemia.

Judged by abundance, this clonotype is medium-sized. The CDR3 reads CSARGVLRAHTVGGYEQYF. The CDR3 DNA reads as TGCAGTGCTAGAGGGGTGCTGCGGGCACACACAGTGGGGGGCTACGAGCAGTACTTC. This chain joins TRBV20-1 and TRBJ2-7; TRBD2 is a possible D gene (6 bases). This CDR3 is built from 19 residues. Trimming left V 1 base short and J 3 bases short, with 28 bases between. Per the germline V gene, CDR1 is DFQATT and CDR2 is SNEGSKA (reference sequence).

This clonotype was detected ten times or more. The chain has TRBV20-1 and TRBJ2-1, with 8 nucleotides matching TRBD1. Germline CDR1 DFQATT, CDR2 SNEGSKA (reference sequence). The junction had 11 bases not matched to a gene; V was cut back by 4 bases and J by 9 bases. CDR3 length: 14 amino acids. The CDR3 region has the DNA TGCAGTGCTAAGCTTGGACAGGGTGAAGTTGAGCAGTTCTTC. It yields the protein CSAKLGQGEVEQFF.

There are many counts of this clonotype. The V call is TRBV7-6, the J call TRBJ2-5; D might be TRBD2 (5 bases). Germline V lookup: CDR1 SGHVS, CDR2 FNYEAQ. The V and J ends lost 5 bases and 5 bases respectively, with 18 bases between them. The CDR3 length is 15 residues. CDR3 in DNA: TGTGCCAGCAGCCAACTGGAGGAACAAGAGGAGACCCAGTACTTC. It specifies CASSQLEEQEETQYF. The complete variable domain, with remaining parts taken from reference TRBV7-6 and TRBJ2-5, reads GAGVSQSPRYKVTKRGQDVALRCDPISGHVSLYWYRQALGQGPEFLTYFNYEAQQDKSGLPNDRFSAERPEGSISTLTIQRTEQRDSAMYRCASSQLEEQEETQYFGPGTRLLVL.

This clonotype was observed a few times. The chain links TRBV4-2 to TRBJ1-1; 7 bases map to TRBD1. Germline lookup yields CDR1 LGHNA and CDR2 YNFKEQ. V trimming: 3 bases; J trimming: 1 base; junction bases outside the gene matches: 5. The CDR3 totals 15 residues. The CDR3 region is CASSHADRANTEAFF. DNA of the CDR3: TGTGCCAGCAGCCACGCCGACAGGGCGAACACTGAAGCTTTCTTT.

This clonotype turned up a few times. This rearrangement joins TRBV7-2 to TRBJ2-1; D remains ambiguous. V gave up 5 bases and J gave up 8 bases, with 16 bases separating them. This CDR3 is 14 amino acids long. The germline V gene encodes CDR1 SGHTA and CDR2 FQGNSA. CDR3 in amino acids: CASSHSIGRDEQFF. The CDR3 DNA follows: TGTGCCAGCAGCCATTCGATCGGACGGGATGAGCAGTTCTTC.

This clonotype has ten or more counts. The chain uses TRBV10-2 and TRBJ2-1, with D tentatively TRBD2 (5 bases). The CDR3 covers 13 residues. The germline CDR1 and CDR2 sequences are WSHSY and SAAADI. The ends were cut back, 0 bases at V and 15 bases at J, with 15 bases in the middle. CDR3 coding DNA: TGCGCCAGCAGTGAGTCGGGCGGGCGGGCTTGGTTCTTC. Protein sequence: CASSESGGRAWFF.

This chain links TRBV6-1 with TRBJ1-6; D might be TRBD1 (5 bases). Trimming removed 5 bases at V and 8 bases at J, with 13 bases between. This CDR3 contains 14 residues. Germline CDR1 is MNHNS and CDR2 is SASEGT. CDR3 residues: CASSPGGWDSPLHF. The CDR3 DNA follows: TGTGCCAGCAGTCCGGGGGGATGGGATTCACCCCTCCACTTT.

V is TRBV7-6 and J is TRBJ2-5; 13 bases agree with TRBD2. Germline V gives CDR1 SGHVS, CDR2 FNYEAQ. This CDR3 contains 22 residues. The V segment lost 3 bases and the J segment 5 bases; nucleotides outside the gene matches: 24. This CDR3 reads CASSFSPPGTSGKEWGKETQYF. The CDR3 bases are TGTGCCAGCAGCTTTTCCCCTCCCGGGACTAGCGGGAAGGAATGGGGCAAGGAGACCCAGTACTTC. Combining the CDR3 with reference TRBV7-6 and TRBJ2-5 gives the whole variable domain GAGVSQSPRYKVTKRGQDVALRCDPISGHVSLYWYRQALGQGPEFLTYFNYEAQQDKSGLPNDRFSAERPEGSISTLTIQRTEQRDSAMYRCASSFSPPGTSGKEWGKETQYFGPGTRLLVL.

This clonotype has only a few counts. This rearrangement joins TRBV6-6 to TRBJ2-2, with TRBD2 matching over 11 bases. CDR1 is MNHNY and CDR2 is SVGAGI in the germline V gene (reference sequence). This CDR3 has 23 residues. Germline trimming cut 4 bases from V and 0 bases from J; bases unmatched to any gene: 22. CDR3 nucleotide sequence: TGTGCCAGCAGTTCCCTCACACTATCGACCGGGACTAGCGGCTGGGCGAACACCGGGGAGCTGTTTTTT. It specifies CASSSLTLSTGTSGWANTGELFF.

Ten or more counts support this clonotype. The V gene is TRBV7-3, the J gene TRBJ2-1; 10 positions agree with TRBD2. Germline values: CDR1 SGHTA, CDR2 FQGTGA. The CDR3 contains 15 residues. V gave up 3 bases and J gave up 9 bases; unmatched junction bases: 8. CDR3 region: CASSFLSSGSSEQFF. In DNA form, the CDR3 reads TGTGCCAGCAGCTTTCTGTCTAGCGGGAGCAGTGAGCAGTTCTTC. Full variable domain (remainder filled in from reference TRBV7-3 and TRBJ2-1): GAGVSQTPSNKVTEKGKYVELRCDPISGHTALYWYRQSLGQGPEFLIYFQGTGAADDSGLPNDRFFAVRPEGSVSTLKIQRTERGDSAVYLCASSFLSSGSSEQFFGPGTRLTVL.

This chain connects TRBV29-1 to TRBJ2-1, with D unresolved. Germline values: CDR1 SQVTM, CDR2 ANQGSEA. Trimming cost V 0 bases and J 1 base, with 7 bases left between them. The length of the CDR3 is 14 residues. The CDR3 sequence: CSVEETGSYNEQFF. The CDR3 bases are TGCAGCGTTGAAGAGACTGGATCCTACAATGAGCAGTTCTTC.

Turning to this clonotype: The junction shows a germline mismatch at one end, possibly a read error. V is TRBV4-1 and J is TRBJ1-5; D gene ambiguous. The CDR3 loop spans 15 amino acids. The germline V gene encodes CDR1 MGHRA and CDR2 YSYEKL. This CDR3 is CSSSQSAGSPQPQHF. DNA of the CDR3: TGCTCCAGCAGTCAGAGTGCGGGGTCGCCTCAGCCCCAGCATTTT.

The V call is TRBV5-1, the J call TRBJ2-1, with 7 nucleotides matching TRBD1. V gave up 0 bases and J gave up 8 bases; unmatched junction bases: 8. Germline CDR1 reads SGHRS; CDR2 reads YFSETQ. The CDR3 is 15 amino acids. CDR3 residues: CASSLGADRVHEQFF. DNA of the CDR3: TGCGCCAGCAGCTTGGGAGCAGACAGGGTCCATGAGCAGTTCTTC. The variable domain in full, with the rest retrieved from reference TRBV5-1 and TRBJ2-1, is KAGVTQTPRYLIKTRGQQVTLSCSPISGHRSVSWYQQTPGQGLQFLFEYFSETQRNKGNFPGRFSGRQFSNSRSEMNVSTLELGDSALYLCASSLGADRVHEQFFGPGTRLTVL.

V usage is TRBV5-6 and J usage is TRBJ2-1; the D gene is possibly TRBD2 (6 bases). The germline CDR1 and CDR2 sequences are SGHDT and YYEEEE. The CDR3 is 14 amino acids. V dropped 6 bases and J dropped 7 bases, with 17 bases sitting between them. CDR3 region: CASTGRGVGNEQFF. The CDR3 DNA reads TGTGCCAGCACGGGGCGCGGGGTAGGGAATGAGCAGTTCTTC.

Ten or more counts support this clonotype. V gene TRBV7-9 combines with J gene TRBJ2-1; weak D call: TRBD1 (5 bases). V lost 5 bases and J 0 bases, leaving 8 bases between the germline ends. CDR3 length equals 14 residues. Germline CDR1 and CDR2: SEHNR and FQNEAQ (reference sequence). CDR3 protein: CASSPTGSYNEQFF. The DNA of the CDR3 is TGTGCCAGCAGCCCCACAGGCTCCTACAATGAGCAGTTCTTC.

This clonotype was counted between two and nine times. The rearrangement joins TRBV7-3 to TRBJ2-3, with D uncertain. V was pared by 5 bases and J by 5 bases, with 11 bases between. CDR1 is SGHTA and CDR2 is FQGTGA in the germline V gene. This CDR3 contains 13 residues. Here the CDR3 DNA reads TGTGCCAGCAGCACCCGAATTGGAGATACGCAGTATTTT. This gives the protein CASSTRIGDTQYF.

V usage is TRBV27 and J usage is TRBJ2-2, with 15 bases matching TRBD2. Germline CDR1 and CDR2: MNHEY and SMNVEV (reference sequence). The CDR3 loop spans 17 amino acids. Trimming at V came to 5 bases and at J to 7 bases, leaving 8 bases not matched to a gene. The DNA of the CDR3 is TGTGCCAGCAGTAGCGGACTAGCGGGAGGGCCGAACGGGGAGCTGTTTTTT. Amino acid sequence: CASSSGLAGGPNGELFF.

The rearrangement links TRBV5-6 to TRBJ2-3; 7 nucleotides line up with TRBD2. The CDR3 sequence is 17 residues long. Looked up from germline, CDR1 is SGHDT and CDR2 is YYEEEE. With V trimmed by 1 base and J by 4 bases, 12 bases remained unmatched. CDR3 in amino acids: CASSLRVGGRRADTQYF. In nucleotides, the CDR3 is TGTGCCAGCAGCTTGCGGGTTGGCGGGAGACGGGCAGATACGCAGTATTTT. The whole variable domain, filled in from reference TRBV5-6 and TRBJ2-3, reads DAGVTQSPTHLIKTRGQQVTLRCSPKSGHDTVSWYQQALGQGPQFIFQYYEEEERQRGNFPDRFSGHQFPNYSSELNVNALLLGDSALYLCASSLRVGGRRADTQYFGPGTRLTVL.

This clonotype appeared many times. This sequence joins TRBV5-5 and TRBJ2-2; D ambiguous. The V gene's germline CDR1 is SGHKS and CDR2 YYEKEE (reference sequence). The CDR3 is made up of 13 amino acids. Trimming left V 3 bases short and J 0 bases short, with 3 bases between. CDR3: CASSYTNTGELFF. CDR3 bases: TGTGCCAGCAGCTACACGAACACCGGGGAGCTGTTTTTT.

This clonotype was found many times. This chain links TRBV7-2 with TRBJ2-1; D uncertain. The CDR3 totals 11 residues. V dropped 3 bases and J dropped 7 bases, with 4 bases sitting between them. Per the germline V gene, CDR1 is SGHTA and CDR2 is FQGNSA. CDR3 nucleotide sequence: TGTGCCAGCAGCTTTTCGAATGAGCAGTTCTTC. It translates to CASSFSNEQFF.

This clonotype was counted ten times or more. V is TRBV10-3 and J is TRBJ2-3; no reliable D call. The V gene's germline CDR1 is ENHRY and CDR2 SYGVKD. Deletions cut 0 bases from V and 5 bases from J, with 3 bases between. This CDR3 has 12 amino acids. The CDR3, as DNA: TGTGCCATCAGTGAGTCCGGAGATACGCAGTATTTT. As protein: CAISESGDTQYF.

The V gene is TRBV12-3 or TRBV12-4, the J gene TRBJ2-2; D is perhaps TRBD1 or TRBD2 (5 bases each). This CDR3 has 16 amino acids. V was pared by 3 bases and J by 4 bases, with 15 bases between. The CDR3 loop reads CASSFTGTPLTGELFF. CDR3 nucleotides: TGTGCCAGCAGTTTTACCGGGACGCCTCTCACCGGGGAGCTGTTTTTT.

This clonotype was recorded a few times. This chain uses TRBV5-6 with TRBJ2-1, with 7 nucleotides matching TRBD2. Germline lookup yields CDR1 SGHDT and CDR2 YYEEEE. The CDR3 extends over 13 amino acids. V was pared by 3 bases and J by 10 bases, with 7 bases of the junction left unmatched. In DNA form, the CDR3 reads TGTGCCAGCAGCTGGGGGGGGAGTCAGGAGCAGTTCTTC. Its protein is CASSWGGSQEQFF.

This chain links TRBV29-1 with TRBJ1-2; possible D gene TRBD1, 6 bases. Germline-derived CDR1 and CDR2 are SQVTM and ANQGSEA. V lost 4 bases, J lost 4 bases, and 16 bases lay in between. The CDR3 consists of 14 residues. In DNA form, the CDR3 reads TGCAGCGTTGTTGCGTTCAGGGGCGGCTATGGCTACACCTTC. Translating it yields CSVVAFRGGYGYTF.

The chain joins TRBV27 to TRBJ2-2; 8 bases line up with TRBD1. From germline, CDR1 is MNHEY and CDR2 SMNVEV (reference sequence). The CDR3 loop spans 14 amino acids. Germline trimming cut 6 bases from V and 7 bases from J; bases unmatched to any gene: 7. This CDR3 reads CASSLRGRGGELFF. In DNA, the CDR3 is TGTGCCAGCAGCCTCAGGGGGCGCGGCGGGGAGCTGTTTTTT.

This rearrangement joins TRBV5-1 to TRBJ2-2; TRBD2 aligns across 8 bases. The V gene end was trimmed by 4 bases and the J gene end by 6 bases; junction bases not matched to a gene: 11. CDR3 length equals 16 residues. Germline CDR1 is SGHRS and CDR2 is YFSETQ. The CDR3 bases are TGCGCCAGCAGCCCCGGAGGAGCGGGAGTGCCCGGGGAGCTGTTTTTT. This encodes CASSPGGAGVPGELFF.

The chain uses TRBV23-1 and TRBJ2-4; maybe TRBD2 (5 bases). TRBV23-1 is designated an ORF whose function remains uncertain. The length of the CDR3 is 14 residues. V lost 4 bases, J lost 1 base, and 8 bases lay in between. CDR3 DNA: TGCGCCAGCAGTCCTGGGGAGGCCAAAAACATTCAGTACTTC. This codes for CASSPGEAKNIQYF.